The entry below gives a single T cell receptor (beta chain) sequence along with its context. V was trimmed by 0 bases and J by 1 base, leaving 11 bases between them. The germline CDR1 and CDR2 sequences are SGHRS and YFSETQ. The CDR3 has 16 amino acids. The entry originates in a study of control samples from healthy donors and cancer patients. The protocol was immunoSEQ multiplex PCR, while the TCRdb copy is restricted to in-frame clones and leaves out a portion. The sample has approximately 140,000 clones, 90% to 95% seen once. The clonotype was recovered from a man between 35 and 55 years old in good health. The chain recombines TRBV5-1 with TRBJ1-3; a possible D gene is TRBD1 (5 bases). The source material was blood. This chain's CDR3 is CASSLARAGSGNTIYF. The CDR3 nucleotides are TGCGCCAGCAGCTTGGCCAGGGCAGGGTCTGGAAACACCATATATTTT.